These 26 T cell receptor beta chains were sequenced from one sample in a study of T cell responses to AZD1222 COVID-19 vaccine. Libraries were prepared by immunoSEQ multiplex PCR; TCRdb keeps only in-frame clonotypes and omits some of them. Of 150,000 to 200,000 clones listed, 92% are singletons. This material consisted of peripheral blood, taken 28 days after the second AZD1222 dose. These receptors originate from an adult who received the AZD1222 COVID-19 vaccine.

CDR3 sequence reads: CASGLVTHSTGEGPHRGYTF. For the CDR3, the DNA is TGTGCTAGTGGTTTGGTCACCCACTCAACAGGGGAAGGTCCTCATAGGGGCTACACCTTC. The chain is built from TRBV12-5 and TRBJ1-2, with 7 bases matching TRBD1. Germline lookup yields CDR1 LGHNT and CDR2 FRNRAP. Germline trimming cut 0 bases from V and 8 bases from J; bases unmatched to any gene: 24. CDR3 size: 20 residues.

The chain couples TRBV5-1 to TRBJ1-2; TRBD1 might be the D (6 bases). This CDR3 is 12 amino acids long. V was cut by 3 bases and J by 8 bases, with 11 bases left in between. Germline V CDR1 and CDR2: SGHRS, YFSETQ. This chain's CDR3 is CASSWKGDGYTF. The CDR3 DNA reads TGCGCCAGCAGCTGGAAGGGGGACGGCTACACCTTC.

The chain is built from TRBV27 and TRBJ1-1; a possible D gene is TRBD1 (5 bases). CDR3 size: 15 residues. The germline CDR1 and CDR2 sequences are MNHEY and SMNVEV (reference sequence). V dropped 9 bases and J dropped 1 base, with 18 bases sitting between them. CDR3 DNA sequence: TGTGCCAGAACGACGAGGGACGGAACGAACACTGAAGCTTTCTTT. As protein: CARTTRDGTNTEAFF.

The CDR3 DNA is TGCGCCAGCAGTGGACTAACGATTAGCGAGCAGTACTTC. Its protein product is CASSGLTISEQYF. V gene TRBV5-1 combines with J gene TRBJ2-7, with D perhaps TRBD2 (6 bases). V lost 5 bases and J 6 bases, leaving 15 bases between the germline ends. CDR3 length: 13 residues. CDR1 and CDR2 from the germline V gene are SGHRS and YFSETQ.

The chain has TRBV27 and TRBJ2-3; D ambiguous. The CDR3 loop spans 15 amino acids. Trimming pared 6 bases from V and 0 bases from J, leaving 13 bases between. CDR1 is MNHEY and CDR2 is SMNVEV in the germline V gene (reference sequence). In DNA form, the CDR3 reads TGTGCCAGCAGGGACCCCCAAACGAGCACAGATACGCAGTATTTT. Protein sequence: CASRDPQTSTDTQYF.

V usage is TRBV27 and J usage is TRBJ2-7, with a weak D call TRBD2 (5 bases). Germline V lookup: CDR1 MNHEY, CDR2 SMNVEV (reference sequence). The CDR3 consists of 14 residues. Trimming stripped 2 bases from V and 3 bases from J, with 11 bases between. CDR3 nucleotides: TGTGCCAGCAGTTTAGGGAGCGGTAGCTACGAGCAGTACTTC. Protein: CASSLGSGSYEQYF.

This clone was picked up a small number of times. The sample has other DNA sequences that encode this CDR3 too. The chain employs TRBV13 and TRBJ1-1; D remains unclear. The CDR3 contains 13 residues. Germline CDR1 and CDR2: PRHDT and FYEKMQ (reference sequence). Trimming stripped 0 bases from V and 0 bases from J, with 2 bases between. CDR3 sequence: CASSLGVNTEAFF. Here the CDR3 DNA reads TGTGCCAGCAGCTTAGGGGTGAACACTGAAGCTTTCTTT. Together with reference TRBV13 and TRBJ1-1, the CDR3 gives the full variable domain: AAGVIQSPRHLIKEKRETATLKCYPIPRHDTVYWYQQGPGQDPQFLISFYEKMQSDKGSIPDRFSAQQFSDYHSELNMSSLELGDSALYFCASSLGVNTEAFFGQGTRLTVV.

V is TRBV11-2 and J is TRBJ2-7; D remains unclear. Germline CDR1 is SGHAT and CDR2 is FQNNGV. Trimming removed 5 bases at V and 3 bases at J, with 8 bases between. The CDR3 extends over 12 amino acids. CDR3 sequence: CASSPGHYEQYF. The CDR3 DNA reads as TGTGCCAGCAGCCCCGGCCACTACGAGCAGTACTTC.

The CDR3, as DNA: TGCGCCGCAAAGGACAGATATAGCAATCAGCCCCAGCATTTT. Translation gives CAAKDRYSNQPQHF. The chain combines TRBV10-1 with TRBJ1-5, with a weak D call TRBD1 (6 bases). Germline V gene data show CDR1 as WNHNN and CDR2 as SYGVQD (reference sequence). The CDR3 contains 14 residues. V was clipped by 11 bases and J by 0 bases, with 14 bases between them.

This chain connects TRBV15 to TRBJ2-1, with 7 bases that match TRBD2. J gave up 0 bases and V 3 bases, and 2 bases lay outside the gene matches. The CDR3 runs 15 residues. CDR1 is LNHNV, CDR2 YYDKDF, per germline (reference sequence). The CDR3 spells CATSSREDSYNEQFF. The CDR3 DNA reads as TGTGCCACCAGCAGCCGGGAGGACTCCTACAATGAGCAGTTCTTC.

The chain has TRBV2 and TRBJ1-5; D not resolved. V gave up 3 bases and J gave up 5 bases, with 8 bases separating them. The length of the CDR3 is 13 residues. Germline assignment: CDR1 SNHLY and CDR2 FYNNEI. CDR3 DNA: TGTGCCAGCAGTGAGGGTGGGGATCAGCCCCAGCATTTT. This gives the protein CASSEGGDQPQHF.

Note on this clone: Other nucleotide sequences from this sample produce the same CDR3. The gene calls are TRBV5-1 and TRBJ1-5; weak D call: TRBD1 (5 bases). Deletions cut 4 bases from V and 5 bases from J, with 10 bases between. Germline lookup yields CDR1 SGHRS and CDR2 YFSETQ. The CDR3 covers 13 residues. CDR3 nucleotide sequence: TGCGCCAGCAGCCTAAGGGGAGATCAGCCCCAGCATTTT. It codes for CASSLRGDQPQHF. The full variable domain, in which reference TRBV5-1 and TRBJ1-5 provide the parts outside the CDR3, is KAGVTQTPRYLIKTRGQQVTLSCSPISGHRSVSWYQQTPGQGLQFLFEYFSETQRNKGNFPGRFSGRQFSNSRSEMNVSTLELGDSALYLCASSLRGDQPQHFGDGTRLSIL.

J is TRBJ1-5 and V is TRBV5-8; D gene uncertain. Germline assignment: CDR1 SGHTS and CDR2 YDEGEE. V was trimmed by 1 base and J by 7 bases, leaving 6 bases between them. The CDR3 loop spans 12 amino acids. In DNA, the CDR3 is TGTGCCAGCAGCTTGCGAGCCCAGCCCCAGCATTTT. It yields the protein CASSLRAQPQHF. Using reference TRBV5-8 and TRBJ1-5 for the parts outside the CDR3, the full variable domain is EAGVTQSPTHLIKTRGQQATLRCSPISGHTSVYWYQQALGLGLQFLLWYDEGEERNRGNFPPRFSGRQFPNYSSELNVNALELEDSALYLCASSLRAQPQHFGDGTRLSIL.

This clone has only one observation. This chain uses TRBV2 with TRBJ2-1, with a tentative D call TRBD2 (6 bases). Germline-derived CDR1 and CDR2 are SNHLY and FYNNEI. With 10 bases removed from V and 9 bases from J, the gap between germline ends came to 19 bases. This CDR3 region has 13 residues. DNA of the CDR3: TGTGCCACAGACTACAAAGTGGAGGGTGAGCAGTTCTTC. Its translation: CATDYKVEGEQFF.

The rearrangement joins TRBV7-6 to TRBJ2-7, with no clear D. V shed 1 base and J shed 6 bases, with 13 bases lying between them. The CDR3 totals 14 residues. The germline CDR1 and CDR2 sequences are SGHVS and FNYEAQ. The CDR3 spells CASSLGTRSGEQYF. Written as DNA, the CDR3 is TGTGCCAGCAGCTTAGGGACCCGGTCCGGCGAGCAGTACTTC.

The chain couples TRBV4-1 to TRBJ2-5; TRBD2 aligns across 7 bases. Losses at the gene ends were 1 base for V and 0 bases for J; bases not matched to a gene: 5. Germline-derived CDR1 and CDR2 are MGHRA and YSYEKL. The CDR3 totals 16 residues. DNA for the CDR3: TGCGCCAGCAGCCAAGTCCGGCGGGGGAACCAAGAGACCCAGTACTTC. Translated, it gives CASSQVRRGNQETQYF.

For the CDR3, the DNA is TGCGCCAGCAGCCCCGGCTGGGGACGCGGGGTATACGGCTACACCTTC. The encoded protein is CASSPGWGRGVYGYTF. The chain recombines TRBV5-1 with TRBJ1-2; possibly TRBD1 for D (5 bases). Trimming cost V 4 bases and J 8 bases, with 24 bases left between them. The CDR3 totals 16 residues. Germline values: CDR1 SGHRS, CDR2 YFSETQ. Complete variable domain (other parts from reference TRBV5-1 and TRBJ1-2): KAGVTQTPRYLIKTRGQQVTLSCSPISGHRSVSWYQQTPGQGLQFLFEYFSETQRNKGNFPGRFSGRQFSNSRSEMNVSTLELGDSALYLCASSPGWGRGVYGYTFGSGTRLTVV.

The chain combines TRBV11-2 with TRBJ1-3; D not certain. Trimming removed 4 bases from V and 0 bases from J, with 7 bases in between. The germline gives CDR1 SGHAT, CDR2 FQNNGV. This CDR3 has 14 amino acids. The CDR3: CASSYQVSGNTIYF. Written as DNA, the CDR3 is TGTGCCAGCAGCTACCAGGTCTCTGGAAACACCATATATTTT.

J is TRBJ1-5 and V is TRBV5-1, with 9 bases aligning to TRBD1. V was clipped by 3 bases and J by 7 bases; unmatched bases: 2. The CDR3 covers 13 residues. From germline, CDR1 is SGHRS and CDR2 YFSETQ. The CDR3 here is CASSSTGGQPQHF. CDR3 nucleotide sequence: TGCGCCAGCAGCTCGACAGGGGGACAGCCCCAGCATTTT. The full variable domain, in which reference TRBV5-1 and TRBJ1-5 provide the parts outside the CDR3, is KAGVTQTPRYLIKTRGQQVTLSCSPISGHRSVSWYQQTPGQGLQFLFEYFSETQRNKGNFPGRFSGRQFSNSRSEMNVSTLELGDSALYLCASSSTGGQPQHFGDGTRLSIL.

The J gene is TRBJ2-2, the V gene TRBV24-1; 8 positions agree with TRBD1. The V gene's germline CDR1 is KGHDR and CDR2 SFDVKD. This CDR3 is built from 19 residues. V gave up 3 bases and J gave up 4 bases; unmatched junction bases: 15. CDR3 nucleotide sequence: TGTGCCACCAGTGATCCCGGACAGGGAGAGGGCAGGGGCACCGGGGAGCTGTTTTTT. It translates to CATSDPGQGEGRGTGELFF.

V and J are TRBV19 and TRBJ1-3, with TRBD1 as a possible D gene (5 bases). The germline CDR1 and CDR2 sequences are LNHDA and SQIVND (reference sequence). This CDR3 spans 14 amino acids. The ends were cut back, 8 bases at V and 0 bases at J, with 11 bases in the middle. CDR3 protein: CASWGRGSGNTIYF. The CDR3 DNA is TGTGCCAGTTGGGGCCGGGGCTCTGGAAACACCATATATTTT.

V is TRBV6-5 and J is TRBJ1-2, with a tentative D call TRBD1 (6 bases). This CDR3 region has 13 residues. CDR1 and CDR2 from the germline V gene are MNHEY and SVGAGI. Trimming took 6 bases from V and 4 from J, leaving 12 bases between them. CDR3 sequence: CASRRGFGYGYTF. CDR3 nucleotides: TGTGCCAGCAGGAGGGGGTTCGGCTATGGCTACACCTTC.

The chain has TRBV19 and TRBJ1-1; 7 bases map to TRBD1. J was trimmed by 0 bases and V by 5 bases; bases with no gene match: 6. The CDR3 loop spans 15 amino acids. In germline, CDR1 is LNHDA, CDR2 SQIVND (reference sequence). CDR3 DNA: TGTGCCAGTAGTTTCGACAGGGTCATGAACACTGAAGCTTTCTTT. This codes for CASSFDRVMNTEAFF.

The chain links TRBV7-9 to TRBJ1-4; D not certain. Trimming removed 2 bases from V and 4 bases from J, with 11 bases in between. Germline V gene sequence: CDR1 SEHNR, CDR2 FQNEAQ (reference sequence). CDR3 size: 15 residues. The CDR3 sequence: CASSLLGIDNEKLFF. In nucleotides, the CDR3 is TGTGCCAGCAGCTTACTGGGGATAGATAATGAAAAACTGTTTTTT.

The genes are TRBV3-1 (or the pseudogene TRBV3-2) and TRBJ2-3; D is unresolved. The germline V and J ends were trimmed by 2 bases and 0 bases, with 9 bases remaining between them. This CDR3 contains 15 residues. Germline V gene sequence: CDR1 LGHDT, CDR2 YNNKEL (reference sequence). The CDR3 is CASSQRRSSTDTQYF. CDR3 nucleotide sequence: TGTGCCAGCAGCCAACGGAGATCTAGCACAGATACGCAGTATTTT.

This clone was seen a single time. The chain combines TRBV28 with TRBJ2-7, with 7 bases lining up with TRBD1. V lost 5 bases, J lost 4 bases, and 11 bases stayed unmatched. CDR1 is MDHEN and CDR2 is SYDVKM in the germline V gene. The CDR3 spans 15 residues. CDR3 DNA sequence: TGTGCCAGCAGTCCGACCGACAGGGTCCTTTACGAGCAGTACTTC. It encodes CASSPTDRVLYEQYF.